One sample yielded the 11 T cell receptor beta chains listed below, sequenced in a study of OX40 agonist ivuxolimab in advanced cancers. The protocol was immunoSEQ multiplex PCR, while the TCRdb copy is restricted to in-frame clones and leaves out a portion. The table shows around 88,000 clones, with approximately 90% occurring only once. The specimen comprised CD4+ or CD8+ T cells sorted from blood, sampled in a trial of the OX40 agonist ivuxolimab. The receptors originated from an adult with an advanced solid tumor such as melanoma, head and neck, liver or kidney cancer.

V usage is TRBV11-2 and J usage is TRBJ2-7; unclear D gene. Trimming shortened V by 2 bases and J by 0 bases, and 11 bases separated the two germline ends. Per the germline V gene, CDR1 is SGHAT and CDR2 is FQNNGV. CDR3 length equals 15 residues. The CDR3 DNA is TGTGCCAGCAGCTTAACGAGCGAGGCCTCCTACGAGCAGTACTTC. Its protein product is CASSLTSEASYEQYF.

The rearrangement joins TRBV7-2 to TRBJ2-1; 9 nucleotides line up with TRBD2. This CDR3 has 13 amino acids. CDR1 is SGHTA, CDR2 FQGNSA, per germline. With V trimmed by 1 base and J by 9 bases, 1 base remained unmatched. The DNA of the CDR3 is TGTGCCAGCAGCTTAGTGCGGGGGGGTGAGCAGTTCTTC. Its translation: CASSLVRGGEQFF.

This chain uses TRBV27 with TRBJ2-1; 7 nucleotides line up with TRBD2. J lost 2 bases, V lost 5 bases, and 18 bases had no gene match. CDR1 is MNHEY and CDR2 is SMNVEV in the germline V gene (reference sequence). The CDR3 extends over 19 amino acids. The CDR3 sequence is CASSQFWQGLSGAYNEQFF. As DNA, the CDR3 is TGTGCCAGCAGTCAGTTTTGGCAGGGTTTGAGCGGGGCCTACAATGAGCAGTTCTTC.

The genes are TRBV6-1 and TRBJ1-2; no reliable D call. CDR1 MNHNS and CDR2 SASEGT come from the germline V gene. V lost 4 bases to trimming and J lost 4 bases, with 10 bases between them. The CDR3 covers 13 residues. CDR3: CASSVGNGYGYTF. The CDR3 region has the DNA TGTGCCAGCAGTGTAGGGAATGGCTATGGCTACACCTTC.

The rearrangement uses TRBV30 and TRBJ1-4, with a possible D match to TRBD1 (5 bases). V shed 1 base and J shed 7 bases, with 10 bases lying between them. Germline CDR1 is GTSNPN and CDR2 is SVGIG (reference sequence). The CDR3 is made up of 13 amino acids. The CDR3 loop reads CAWSGRAREKLFF. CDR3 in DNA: TGTGCCTGGAGTGGCAGGGCCCGTGAAAAACTGTTTTTT.

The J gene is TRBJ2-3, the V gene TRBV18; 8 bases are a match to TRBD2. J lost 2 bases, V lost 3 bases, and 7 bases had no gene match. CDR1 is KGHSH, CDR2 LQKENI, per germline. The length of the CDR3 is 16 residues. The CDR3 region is CASSPGLGGDTDTQYF. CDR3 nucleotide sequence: TGTGCCAGCTCACCGGGACTCGGGGGGGACACAGATACGCAGTATTTT.

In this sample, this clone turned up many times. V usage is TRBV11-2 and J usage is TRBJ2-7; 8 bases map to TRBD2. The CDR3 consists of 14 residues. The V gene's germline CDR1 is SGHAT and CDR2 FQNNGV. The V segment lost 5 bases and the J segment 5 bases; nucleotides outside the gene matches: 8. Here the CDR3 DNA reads TGTGCCAGCAGCCCTACAACGGGAGGGGACGAGCAGTACTTC. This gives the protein CASSPTTGGDEQYF.

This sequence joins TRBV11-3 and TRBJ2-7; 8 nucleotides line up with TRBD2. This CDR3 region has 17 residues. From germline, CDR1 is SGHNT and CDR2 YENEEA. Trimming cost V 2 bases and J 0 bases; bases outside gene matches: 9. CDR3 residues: CASSLHGGGPSSYEQYF. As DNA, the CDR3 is TGTGCCAGCAGCTTACACGGGGGGGGGCCAAGCTCCTACGAGCAGTACTTC.

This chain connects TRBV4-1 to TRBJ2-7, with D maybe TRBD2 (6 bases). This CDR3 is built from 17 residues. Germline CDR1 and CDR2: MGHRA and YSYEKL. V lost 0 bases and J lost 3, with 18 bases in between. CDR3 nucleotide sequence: TGCGCCAGCAGCCAAGATTTAGGGGTCGGGAGACGCTACGAGCAGTACTTC. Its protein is CASSQDLGVGRRYEQYF.

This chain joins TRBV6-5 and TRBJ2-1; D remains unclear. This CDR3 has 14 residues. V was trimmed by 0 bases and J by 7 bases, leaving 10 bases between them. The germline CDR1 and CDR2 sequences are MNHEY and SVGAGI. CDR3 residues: CASSYSYDSNEQFF. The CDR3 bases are TGTGCCAGCAGTTACTCCTACGACTCGAATGAGCAGTTCTTC.

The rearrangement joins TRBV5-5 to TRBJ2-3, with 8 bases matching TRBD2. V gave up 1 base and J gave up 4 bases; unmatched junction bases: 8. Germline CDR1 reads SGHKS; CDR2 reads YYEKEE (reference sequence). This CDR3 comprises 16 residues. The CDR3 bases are TGTGCCAGCAGCTTGACGGGGGGGCCCGGGGCAGATACGCAGTATTTT. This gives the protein CASSLTGGPGADTQYF.